These T cell receptor beta chains were read from a single sample in a study of beta chain features in type 1 diabetes. Using immunoSEQ multiplex PCR, the repertoire was profiled, and TCRdb retains in-frame clones only, with some absent. The table includes some 100,000 clones, about 40% detected once. The sample comprised stem cell memory CD4+ T cells from blood. The receptors were sampled from a woman aged 18-29 years in good health. CDR3s include the opening cysteine and the closing phenylalanine or tryptophan. The D gene is left open where the match is weak. Clone sizes are given selectively: once, few, many, or a class where the clone is expanded.

v_gene,j_gene,d_gene,abundance,CDR3aa,CDR3nt
TRBV29-1,TRBJ2-5,NA,NA,CSVESGSQETQYF,TGCAGCGTTGAATCAGGGTCTCAAGAGACCCAGTACTTC
TRBV28,TRBJ1-5,TRBD1,NA,CASSPAFRQGGQPQHF,TGTGCCAGCAGTCCGGCCTTTCGACAGGGTGGGCAGCCCCAGCATTTT
TRBV28,TRBJ1-2,NA,NA,CASGSGPYGYTF,TGTGCCAGCGGTAGCGGACCCTATGGCTACACCTTC
TRBV5-1,TRBJ1-2,NA,NA,CASSLGEGRSGYTF,TGCGCCAGCAGCTTAGGGGAAGGCCGATCTGGTTACACCTTC
TRBV28,TRBJ1-3,NA,few,CASSLTGNTIYF,TGTGCCAGCAGTTTGACAGGAAACACCATATATTTT
TRBV15,TRBJ2-3,TRBD2,NA,CATSRVIRTSGTDTQYF,TGTGCCACCAGCAGAGTTATCCGGACTAGCGGCACAGATACGCAGTATTTT
TRBV28,TRBJ1-1,NA,few,CASSPNSGDPRTEAFF,TGTGCCAGCAGTCCTAACTCGGGGGATCCGAGGACTGAAGCTTTCTTT
TRBV5-5,TRBJ2-2,NA,few,CASSSPRTANTGELFF,TGTGCCAGCAGCTCCCCGAGGACAGCGAACACCGGGGAGCTGTTTTTT
TRBV2,TRBJ1-5,TRBD1,few,CASRFDRGYSNQPQHF,TGTGCCAGCAGGTTCGACAGGGGGTATAGCAATCAGCCCCAGCATTTT
TRBV19,TRBJ2-2,NA,NA,CASSLDSVSGELFF,TGTGCCAGTAGTTTGGACAGCGTCTCCGGGGAGCTGTTTTTT
TRBV27,TRBJ2-7,NA,NA,CASSLWGTPDEQYF,TGTGCCAGCAGTTTATGGGGGACACCCGACGAGCAGTACTTC
TRBV6-1,TRBJ2-1,TRBD2,NA,CASRTTSGRGNEQFF,TGTGCCAGCAGAACCACTAGCGGGAGAGGCAATGAGCAGTTCTTC
TRBV5-4,TRBJ2-3,NA,once,CASSLGLGPSDTQYF,TGTGCCAGCAGCTTGGGACTAGGTCCCTCAGATACGCAGTATTTT
TRBV5-1,TRBJ2-7,TRBD1,NA,CASSSQGSGGSYEQYF,TGCGCCAGCAGCTCGCAGGGGTCAGGGGGCTCCTACGAGCAGTACTTC
TRBV6-6,TRBJ2-3,TRBD2,NA,CAGRGGTGTDTQYF,TGTGCCGGACGGGGGGGGACTGGCACAGATACGCAGTATTTT
TRBV27,TRBJ2-7,TRBD1,few,CASRDRTYEQYF,TGTGCCAGCCGGGACAGAACCTACGAGCAGTACTTC
TRBV19,TRBJ1-5,TRBD1,few,CASSTDRAGNQPQHF,TGTGCCAGTAGTACGGACAGGGCAGGCAATCAGCCCCAGCATTTT
TRBV5-1,TRBJ2-4,NA,NA,CASSLGYELAKNIQYF,TGCGCCAGCAGCTTGGGGTATGAGTTAGCCAAAAACATTCAGTACTTC
TRBV5-1,TRBJ2-2,TRBD2,NA,CASSFGTSANTGELFF,TGCGCCAGCAGCTTCGGGACTAGCGCGAACACCGGGGAGCTGTTTTTT
TRBV7-3,TRBJ1-1,NA,NA,CASKSGAGTEAFF,TGTGCCAGCAAGTCAGGGGCCGGAACTGAAGCTTTCTTT
TRBV2,TRBJ2-5,TRBD2,NA,CASWGRGRGETQYF,TGTGCCAGCTGGGGAAGAGGGAGGGGAGAGACCCAGTACTTC
TRBV6-1,TRBJ2-5,TRBD2,few,CASSVASGSEETQYF,TGTGCCAGCAGTGTGGCTAGCGGGAGCGAAGAGACCCAGTACTTC
TRBV5-1,TRBJ2-7,NA,NA,CASSLGSGGSPYEQYF,TGCGCCAGCAGCTTGGGGAGTGGGGGGTCCCCCTACGAGCAGTACTTC
TRBV5-1,TRBJ2-1,TRBD2,NA,CASKVGLADYNEQFF,TGCGCCAGCAAGGTTGGACTAGCGGACTACAATGAGCAGTTCTTC
TRBV5-1,TRBJ1-2,NA,few,CASSLRGNYGYTF,TGCGCCAGCAGCCTCAGAGGGAACTATGGCTACACCTTC
TRBV5-4,TRBJ2-7,TRBD2,few,CASSLVSSGRGSQYF,TGTGCCAGCAGCTTAGTATCTAGCGGGAGAGGTTCGCAGTACTTC
TRBV15,TRBJ2-2,NA,once,CATSSRLGANTGELFF,TGTGCCACCAGCAGTCGACTAGGGGCGAACACCGGGGAGCTGTTTTTT
TRBV9,TRBJ1-5,NA,NA,CASSGQGPNQPQHF,TGTGCCAGCAGCGGGCAGGGGCCGAATCAGCCCCAGCATTTT
TRBV2,TRBJ2-2,NA,NA,CASGARAYTGELFF,TGTGCCAGCGGGGCTCGGGCTTACACCGGGGAGCTGTTTTTT
TRBV2,TRBJ2-7,TRBD2,NA,CASRRLAGGYEQYF,TGTGCCAGCAGGAGACTAGCGGGAGGCTACGAGCAGTACTTC
TRBV7-2,TRBJ2-7,TRBD2,NA,CASRLTSFGSYEQYF,TGTGCCAGCAGGCTGACTAGCTTCGGCTCCTACGAGCAGTACTTC
TRBV10-3,TRBJ1-1,NA,NA,CAISEQGRPEAFF,TGTGCCATCAGTGAACAGGGCCGGCCCGAAGCTTTCTTT
TRBV4-2,TRBJ2-7,NA,few,CASSALRLAYEQYF,TGTGCCAGCAGCGCCTTACGACTAGCCTACGAGCAGTACTTC
TRBV5-1,TRBJ2-7,TRBD2,NA,CASGRVEREYEQYF,TGCGCCAGCGGCAGGGTCGAGCGGGAATACGAGCAGTACTTC